These 18 T cell receptor beta chains were sequenced from one sample in a study of long-term antiretroviral therapy in people with HIV. With survey level as its setting, the immunoSEQ assay was v3.0. The data were produced by immunoSEQ multiplex PCR, yet TCRdb's version contains in-frame clones alone and is incomplete. The table lists more than 20,000 clones, around 84% of them singletons. Sample: unsorted PBMCs, taken 4.4 years after starting antiretroviral therapy. The receptors shown here come from a young man with HIV.

V is TRBV5-1 and J is TRBJ1-4; 7 bases map to TRBD1. This CDR3 region has 15 residues. Losses at the gene ends were 3 bases for V and 3 bases for J; bases not matched to a gene: 5. Germline lookup yields CDR1 SGHRS and CDR2 YFSETQ. In DNA, the CDR3 is TGCGCCAGCAGCTACGAGGGGGCATCTAATGAAAAACTGTTTTTT. It codes for CASSYEGASNEKLFF.

J is TRBJ2-1 and V is TRBV9; possible D gene TRBD1, 5 bases. V was pared by 0 bases and J by 5 bases, with 6 bases between. This CDR3 is 13 amino acids long. Germline V lookup: CDR1 SGDLS, CDR2 YYNGEE. The CDR3 nucleotides read TGTGCCAGCAGCGTAGTGGACAACAATGAGCAGTTCTTC. Translated: CASSVVDNNEQFF. Variable domain in full (rest from reference TRBV9 and TRBJ2-1): DSGVTQTPKHLITATGQRVTLRCSPRSGDLSVYWYQQSLDQGLQFLIQYYNGEERAKGNILERFSAQQFPDLHSELNLSSLELGDSALYFCASSVVDNNEQFFGPGTRLTVL.

J is TRBJ2-7 and V is TRBV28, with a possible D match to TRBD2 (5 bases). Between the trimmed V and J ends, which lost 3 bases and 6 bases, there was a span of 12 bases. The CDR3 spans 13 residues. In germline, CDR1 is MDHEN, CDR2 SYDVKM. CDR3 bases: TGTGCCAGCAGTTTGCCGGAGAGCGGCGAGCAGTACTTC. It translates to CASSLPESGEQYF.

This sequence joins TRBV27 and TRBJ1-1; weak D call: TRBD1 (5 bases). The CDR3 runs to 14 residues. Germline lookup yields CDR1 MNHEY and CDR2 SMNVEV (reference sequence). V was shortened by 5 bases and J by 1 base, with 11 bases between the two germline ends. CDR3 in amino acids: CASSLGGENTEAFF. The CDR3, as DNA: TGTGCCAGCAGTCTTGGAGGGGAGAACACTGAAGCTTTCTTT.

The genes are TRBV18 and TRBJ1-1, with D unresolved. The CDR3 runs 12 residues. The germline gives CDR1 KGHSH, CDR2 LQKENI. V shed 8 bases and J shed 0 bases, with 7 bases lying between them. The CDR3 loop reads CASDPMNTEAFF. The CDR3 DNA reads TGTGCCAGCGATCCGATGAACACTGAAGCTTTCTTT.

V and J are TRBV11-3 and TRBJ1-1; TRBD1 matches 8 bases. The CDR3 extends over 16 amino acids. Trimming cost V 4 bases and J 1 base; bases outside gene matches: 8. The V gene's germline CDR1 is SGHNT and CDR2 YENEEA. CDR3 sequence reads: CASSSGGSRGNTEAFF. Here the CDR3 DNA reads TGTGCCAGCAGCTCAGGGGGCTCTAGGGGGAACACTGAAGCTTTCTTT.

The chain recombines TRBV28 with TRBJ1-1; a possible D gene is TRBD1 (6 bases). CDR1 is MDHEN, CDR2 SYDVKM, per germline. The CDR3 runs to 12 residues. V was shortened by 9 bases and J by 2 bases, with 10 bases between the two germline ends. The DNA for the CDR3 is TGTGCCAGTCGGACAGCCAACACTGAAGCTTTCTTT. Translating it yields CASRTANTEAFF.

The V call is TRBV9, the J call TRBJ1-2; D is unresolved. Between the trimmed V and J ends, which lost 4 bases and 0 bases, there was a span of 13 bases. CDR3 length equals 15 residues. Germline V CDR1 and CDR2: SGDLS, YYNGEE. The CDR3 DNA reads TGTGCCAGCAGCTTAAGCGGGGTCCCTAACTATGGCTACACCTTC. Translation: CASSLSGVPNYGYTF.

The chain recombines TRBV7-9 with TRBJ2-4; 12 bases are a match to TRBD1. CDR3 length: 19 residues. V shed 4 bases and J 3 bases; nucleotides not matched to a gene: 13. CDR1 SEHNR and CDR2 FQNEAQ come from the germline V gene (reference sequence). CDR3: CASSSLPGTGGDNKNIQYF. The CDR3 bases are TGTGCCAGCAGCTCACTCCCCGGGACAGGGGGCGATAACAAAAACATTCAGTACTTC.

V gene TRBV7-9 combines with J gene TRBJ1-5; D is unclear. CDR3 length equals 15 residues. Trimming took 3 bases from V and 0 from J, leaving 9 bases between them. The V gene's germline CDR1 is SEHNR and CDR2 FQNEAQ (reference sequence). The CDR3 spells CASSLDGVSNQPQHF. DNA for the CDR3: TGTGCCAGCAGCTTGGACGGGGTTAGCAATCAGCCCCAGCATTTT. Full variable domain (remainder filled in from reference TRBV7-9 and TRBJ1-5): DTGVSQNPRHKITKRGQNVTFRCDPISEHNRLYWYRQTLGQGPEFLTYFQNEAQLEKSRLLSDRFSAERPKGSFSTLEIQRTEQGDSAMYLCASSLDGVSNQPQHFGDGTRLSIL.

This clone appeared once. The chain uses TRBV11-2 and TRBJ1-2; no clear D. The CDR3 loop spans 11 amino acids. V dropped 1 base and J dropped 8 bases, with 5 bases sitting between them. The germline V gene has CDR1 SGHAT and CDR2 FQNNGV. CDR3 amino acids: CASSLAQGYTF. The CDR3 coding sequence is TGTGCCAGCAGCTTAGCCCAAGGCTACACCTTC.

By proportion, this clone is medium-sized. This rearrangement joins TRBV4-1 to TRBJ1-2; weak D call: TRBD1 (6 bases). Germline CDR1 and CDR2: MGHRA and YSYEKL. The V end lost 1 base, the J end lost 3 bases, and 12 bases lay between the germline ends. The CDR3 totals 15 residues. The CDR3 sequence is CASSQGGPEDYGYTF. In nucleotides, the CDR3 is TGCGCCAGCAGCCAAGGGGGGCCTGAGGACTATGGCTACACCTTC.

This clone was found a few times. The rearrangement links TRBV14 to TRBJ2-2, with D possibly being TRBD1 (6 bases). The CDR3 covers 15 residues. CDR1 and CDR2 from the germline V gene are SGHDN and FVKESK. V was pared by 0 bases and J by 6 bases, with 11 bases between. The CDR3 region is CASSQETGWPGELFF. The CDR3 DNA reads as TGTGCCAGCAGCCAAGAAACAGGGTGGCCCGGGGAGCTGTTTTTT.

This chain uses TRBV5-1 with TRBJ2-7, with D possibly TRBD2 on 6 matching bases. The CDR3 sequence is 14 residues long. Trimming pared 3 bases from V and 1 base from J, leaving 11 bases between. Germline V CDR1 and CDR2: SGHRS, YFSETQ. CDR3 sequence reads: CASSSAGTSYEQYF. The CDR3 region has the DNA TGCGCCAGCAGCTCCGCGGGGACGTCCTACGAGCAGTACTTC.

J is TRBJ2-3 and V is TRBV9; tentatively, D is TRBD2 (6 bases). CDR1 is SGDLS and CDR2 is YYNGEE in the germline V gene. The CDR3 length is 15 residues. With 0 bases removed from V and 1 base from J, the gap between germline ends came to 9 bases. CDR3 in DNA: TGTGCCAGCAGCGTAGTACCTAGCGGCACAGATACGCAGTATTTT. It specifies CASSVVPSGTDTQYF.

With respect to this clone: The junction does not match germline at one end; this may be a read error. The gene calls are TRBV4-1 and TRBJ1-5, with D maybe TRBD1 (5 bases). The CDR3 covers 15 residues. The germline V gene has CDR1 MGHRA and CDR2 YSYEKL. The DNA for the CDR3 is TGCGCCAGCAGCCAGGACACCCTCGGCAATCGGCCCCAGCATTTT. Translated: CASSQDTLGNRPQHF.

The chain is built from TRBV4-1 and TRBJ2-1; D ambiguous. Trimming shortened V by 1 base and J by 8 bases, and 6 bases separated the two germline ends. Germline CDR1 and CDR2: MGHRA and YSYEKL. The CDR3 is 12 amino acids. The CDR3 loop reads CASSQVRDEQFF. The CDR3 bases are TGCGCCAGCAGCCAAGTTAGGGATGAGCAGTTCTTC.

The gene calls are TRBV19 and TRBJ2-7; possible D gene TRBD2, 6 bases. Trimming stripped 4 bases from V and 2 bases from J, with 15 bases between. The CDR3 sequence is 15 residues long. The germline V gene has CDR1 LNHDA and CDR2 SQIVND (reference sequence). CDR3 sequence: CASSTLAEWPYEQYF. CDR3 coding DNA: TGTGCCAGTAGTACATTAGCGGAGTGGCCCTACGAGCAGTACTTC.